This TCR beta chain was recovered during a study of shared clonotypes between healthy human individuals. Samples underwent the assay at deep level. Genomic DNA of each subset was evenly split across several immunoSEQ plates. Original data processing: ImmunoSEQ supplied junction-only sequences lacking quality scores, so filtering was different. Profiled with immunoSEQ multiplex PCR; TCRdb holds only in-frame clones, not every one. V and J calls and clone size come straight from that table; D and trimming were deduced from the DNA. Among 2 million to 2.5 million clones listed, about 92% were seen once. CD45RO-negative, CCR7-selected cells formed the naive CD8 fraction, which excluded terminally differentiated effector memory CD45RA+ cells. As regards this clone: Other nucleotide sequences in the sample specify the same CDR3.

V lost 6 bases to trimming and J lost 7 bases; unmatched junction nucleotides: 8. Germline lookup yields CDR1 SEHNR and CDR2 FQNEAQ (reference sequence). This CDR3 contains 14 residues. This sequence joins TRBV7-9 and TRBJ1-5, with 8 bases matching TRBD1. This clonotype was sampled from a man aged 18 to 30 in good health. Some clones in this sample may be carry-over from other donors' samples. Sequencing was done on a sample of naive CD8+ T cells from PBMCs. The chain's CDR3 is CASSPTGGNQPQHF. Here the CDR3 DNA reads TGTGCCAGCAGTCCTACAGGGGGAAACCAGCCCCAGCATTTT.